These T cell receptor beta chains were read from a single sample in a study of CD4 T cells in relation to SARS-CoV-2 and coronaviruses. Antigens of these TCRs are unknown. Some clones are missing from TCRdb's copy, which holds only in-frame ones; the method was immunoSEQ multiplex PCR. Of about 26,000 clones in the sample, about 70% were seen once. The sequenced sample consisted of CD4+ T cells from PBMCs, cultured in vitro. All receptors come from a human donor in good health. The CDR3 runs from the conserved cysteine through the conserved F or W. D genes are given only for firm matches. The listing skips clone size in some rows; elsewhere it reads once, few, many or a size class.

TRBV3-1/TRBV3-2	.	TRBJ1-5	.	TGTGCCAGCAGCCCCGGGTCACTGGGGCAGCCCCAGCATTTT	CASSPGSLGQPQHF
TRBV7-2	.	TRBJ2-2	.	TGTGCCAGCAGCTTGGACCGGCCGAACACCGGGGAGCTGTTTTTT	CASSLDRPNTGELFF
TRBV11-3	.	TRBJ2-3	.	TGTGCCAGCAGCTTAGGGGGAGGCACAGATACGCAGTATTTT	CASSLGGGTDTQYF
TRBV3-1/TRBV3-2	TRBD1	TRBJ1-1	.	TGTGCCAGCAGCCGCCCCGGGACAGGCGAGAGAGCTTTCTTT	CASSRPGTGERAFF
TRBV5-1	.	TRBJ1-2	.	TGCGCCAGCAGCTTGGCGACAGACGGGTACTATGGCTACACCTTC	CASSLATDGYYGYTF
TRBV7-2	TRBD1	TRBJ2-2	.	TGTGCCAGCAGCTTAGCGATGACAGGGACAGGGGAGCTGTTTTTT	CASSLAMTGTGELFF
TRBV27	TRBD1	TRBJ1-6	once	TGTGCCAGCCGAACACTATCCGGGACAGGGACTTCACCCCTCCACTTT	CASRTLSGTGTSPLHF
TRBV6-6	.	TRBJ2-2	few	TGTGCCAGCAGTCTGATGAGGTCCGGGGAGCTGTTTTTT	CASSLMRSGELFF
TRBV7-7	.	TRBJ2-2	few	TGTGCCAGCAGCTTATCGTCCAGTTACACCGGGGAGCTGTTTTTT	CASSLSSSYTGELFF
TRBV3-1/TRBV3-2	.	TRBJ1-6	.	TGTGCCAGCAGCCTGACCCCCGATTCACCCCTCCACTTT	CASSLTPDSPLHF
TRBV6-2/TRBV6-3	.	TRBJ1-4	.	TGTGCCAGCAGCAGGGCTCCGGATGAAAAACTGTTTTTT	CASSRAPDEKLFF
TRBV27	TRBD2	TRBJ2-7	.	TGTGCCAGCAGTTCATACGGGACTAGCGTGACCTACGAGCAGTACTTC	CASSSYGTSVTYEQYF
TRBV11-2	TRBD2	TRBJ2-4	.	TGTGCCAGCCGTGAGGCCGGGACTAGACTGAGTAACATTCAGTACTTC	CASREAGTRLSNIQYF
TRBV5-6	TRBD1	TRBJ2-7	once	TGTGCCAGCAGCTTGGGGGACAGGGCGTCCTACGAGCAGTACTTC	CASSLGDRASYEQYF
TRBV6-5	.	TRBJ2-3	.	TGTGCCAGCAGTTCGAGCACAGATACGCAGTATTTT	CASSSSTDTQYF